Shown below are 27 T cell receptor beta chains from a single sample sequenced in a study of cytomegalovirus exposure and HLA in healthy donors. Researchers ran the PCR with 60 Vbeta and 13 Jbeta primers. TCRdb's table, derived via immunoSEQ multiplex PCR, lists solely in-frame clones and lacks some. The top ten clones hold approximately 3% of a sample with approximately 93,000 clones, approximately 81% of them seen once. Material for sequencing was PBMCs. All receptors derive from a woman aged 40 to 55 in good health and CMV-seronegative.

The gene calls are TRBV30 and TRBJ2-2; 11 bases are a match to TRBD2. Germline CDR1 reads GTSNPN; CDR2 reads SVGIG (reference sequence). This CDR3 spans 16 amino acids. J gave up 6 bases and V 7 bases, and 13 bases lay outside the gene matches. The CDR3 DNA reads as TGTGCCTCCGACAACCTTAGCGGGAGGGCCGCCGGGGAGCTGTTTTTT. Its protein product is CASDNLSGRAAGELFF.

The chain couples TRBV5-6 to TRBJ2-1; 14 nucleotides agree with TRBD2. This CDR3 spans 18 amino acids. Looked up from germline, CDR1 is SGHDT and CDR2 is YYEEEE. V dropped 1 base and J dropped 1; count of bases not matched to a gene: 4. As DNA, the CDR3 is TGTGCCAGCAGCTTGCGACTAGCGGGAGGGAGGTCCTACAATGAGCAGTTCTTC. Encoded protein: CASSLRLAGGRSYNEQFF.

The chain joins TRBV6-1 to TRBJ2-3; 8 nucleotides line up with TRBD2. This CDR3 has 13 amino acids. Germline values: CDR1 MNHNS, CDR2 SASEGT. Trimming took 5 bases from V and 6 from J; bases not matched to a gene: 4. Here the CDR3 DNA reads TGTGCCAGCAGTCGGTCGGGGGGGGATACGCAGTATTTT. Encoded protein: CASSRSGGDTQYF.

The chain combines TRBV5-1 with TRBJ2-2, with 8 bases identical to TRBD1. CDR1 SGHRS and CDR2 YFSETQ come from the germline V gene. The trim removed 0 bases at V and 6 bases at J, leaving 7 bases unmatched. This CDR3 is 16 amino acids long. The CDR3 nucleotides read TGCGCCAGCAGCTTGGGACTGGACAGGGTGGCCGGGGAGCTGTTTTTT. Encoded protein: CASSLGLDRVAGELFF.

The chain is built from TRBV4-2 and TRBJ2-3, with D unresolved. CDR1 and CDR2 from the germline V gene are LGHNA and YNFKEQ. V lost 3 bases and J 2 bases, leaving 9 bases between the germline ends. There are 14 residues in the CDR3. This CDR3 reads CASSQLSTTDTQYF. As DNA, the CDR3 is TGTGCCAGCAGCCAGCTATCCACCACAGATACGCAGTATTTT.

This chain connects TRBV6-1 to TRBJ2-1; 7 nucleotides agree with TRBD1. From germline, CDR1 is MNHNS and CDR2 SASEGT. After removal of 2 bases from V and 10 bases from J, the junction contained 2 bases not matched to a gene. The CDR3 loop spans 12 amino acids. CDR3 region: CASSEQGVEQFF. The CDR3, as DNA: TGTGCCAGCAGTGAACAGGGGGTGGAGCAGTTCTTC.

The chain joins TRBV14 to TRBJ1-1, with D hard to call. Per the germline V gene, CDR1 is SGHDN and CDR2 is FVKESK. V lost 4 bases, J lost 2 bases, and 8 bases lay in between. This CDR3 is built from 13 residues. The CDR3 region is CASSRTFNTEAFF. For the CDR3, the DNA is TGTGCCAGCAGCCGAACATTTAACACTGAAGCTTTCTTT.

The chain couples TRBV6-6 to TRBJ2-2, with 10 bases that match TRBD1. The J segment lost 4 bases and the V segment lost 7 bases, leaving 6 bases of the junction unmatched. CDR1 and CDR2 from the germline V gene are MNHNY and SVGAGI (reference sequence). The CDR3 length is 15 residues. CDR3 nucleotides: TGTGCCAGCAAGCGGACAGGGGGAAGCACCGGGGAGCTGTTTTTT. This encodes CASKRTGGSTGELFF.

The rearrangement links TRBV14 to TRBJ2-7; TRBD1 matches 7 bases. The V segment lost 0 bases and the J segment 5 bases; nucleotides outside the gene matches: 16. The CDR3 extends over 18 amino acids. Looked up from germline, CDR1 is SGHDN and CDR2 is FVKESK. The CDR3 region is CASSQDWGTPGGTHEQYF. DNA of the CDR3: TGTGCCAGCAGCCAAGATTGGGGGACGCCAGGGGGAACCCACGAGCAGTACTTC. The entire variable domain, with the rest obtained from reference TRBV14 and TRBJ2-7, is as follows: EAGVTQFPSHSVIEKGQTVTLRCDPISGHDNLYWYRRVMGKEIKFLLHFVKESKQDESGMPNNRFLAERTGGTYSTLKVQPAELEDSGVYFCASSQDWGTPGGTHEQYFGPGTRLTVT.

The chain links TRBV5-6 to TRBJ1-5; D ambiguous. Per the germline V gene, CDR1 is SGHDT and CDR2 is YYEEEE. Trimming took off 0 bases at V and 3 bases at J, with 7 bases between the two ends. The CDR3 totals 14 residues. CDR3 coding DNA: TGTGCCAGCAGCTTGGGCAGGTCCAATCAGCCCCAGCATTTT. Translating gives CASSLGRSNQPQHF.

The chain joins TRBV19 to TRBJ2-3; possible D gene TRBD1, 6 bases. CDR3 size: 15 residues. Trimming cost V 5 bases and J 3 bases, with 15 bases left between them. Per germline, CDR1 LNHDA and CDR2 SQIVND (reference sequence). The chain's CDR3 is CASSGVGAPTDTQYF. CDR3 DNA sequence: TGTGCCAGTAGTGGGGTGGGGGCGCCAACAGATACGCAGTATTTT.

V and J are TRBV2 and TRBJ2-5; tentatively, D is TRBD1 (5 bases). The better agreement between TRBJ2-7 and the DNA end casts doubt on the J call. CDR3 size: 13 residues. Germline CDR1 is SNHLY and CDR2 is FYNNEI. Here the CDR3 reads CASSSTAAYEQYF. The CDR3 region has the DNA TGTGCCAGCAGTTCGACAGCAGCCTACGAGCAGTACTTC.

The V call is TRBV7-2, the J call TRBJ2-5; no definite D call. The tail of the sequence fits TRBJ2-7 better, so the J call may be wrong. CDR3 length: 12 amino acids. Per germline, CDR1 SGHTA and CDR2 FQGNSA. The CDR3 sequence: CASSLGTYEQYF. The CDR3 coding sequence is TGTGCCAGCAGCTTAGGTACCTACGAGCAGTACTTC.

The chain uses TRBV29-1 and TRBJ1-1; 7 positions agree with TRBD1. CDR1 is SQVTM and CDR2 is ANQGSEA in the germline V gene. J gave up 8 bases and V 5 bases, and 14 bases lay outside the gene matches. The CDR3 is made up of 14 amino acids. DNA of the CDR3: TGCAGCGTTCTTACAGGGGCGACCAGGGAGGAAGCTTTCTTT. This gives the protein CSVLTGATREEAFF.

The rearrangement links TRBV6-5 to TRBJ1-4; unclear D gene. The length of the CDR3 is 13 residues. Trimming pared 5 bases from V and 6 bases from J, leaving 10 bases between. Per germline, CDR1 MNHEY and CDR2 SVGAGI. The CDR3: CASSALRYEKLFF. The CDR3 DNA is TGTGCCAGCAGTGCACTGAGATATGAAAAACTGTTTTTT.

This chain connects TRBV27 to TRBJ2-7; tentative D call: TRBD1 (6 bases). Germline CDR1 MNHEY, CDR2 SMNVEV (reference sequence). The length of the CDR3 is 14 residues. V lost 3 bases and J lost 6, with 15 bases in between. DNA of the CDR3: TGTGCCAGCAGTTTCCAGGGGCGTATTGGCGAGCAGTACTTC. This sequence encodes CASSFQGRIGEQYF.

The genes are TRBV9 and TRBJ2-6, with TRBD1 identical over 7 bases. This CDR3 spans 16 amino acids. V dropped 2 bases and J dropped 1; count of bases not matched to a gene: 3. CDR1 and CDR2 from the germline V gene are SGDLS and YYNGEE. The CDR3 coding sequence is TGTGCCAGCAGCGTCCGACAGGGTTCTGGGGCCAACGTCCTGACTTTC. Protein sequence: CASSVRQGSGANVLTF.

This clone was seen a few times. This sequence joins TRBV7-9 and TRBJ1-4; the D gene is possibly TRBD1 (5 bases). CDR1 SEHNR and CDR2 FQNEAQ come from the germline V gene (reference sequence). Trimming removed 6 bases at V and 8 bases at J, with 13 bases between. The CDR3 spans 13 residues. The CDR3 here is CASSYLRGEKLFF. CDR3 sequence (DNA): TGTGCCAGCAGTTACCTCCGGGGGGAAAAACTGTTTTTT.

The chain employs TRBV6-5 and TRBJ1-2; 7 bases map to TRBD1. The germline V gene has CDR1 MNHEY and CDR2 SVGAGI. The CDR3 extends over 13 amino acids. The junction had 4 bases not matched to a gene; V was cut back by 3 bases and J by 6 bases. The chain's CDR3 is CASSYGGTDGYTF. The CDR3 nucleotides read TGTGCCAGCAGTTATGGAGGGACAGATGGCTACACCTTC.

The genes are TRBV6-5 and TRBJ2-6; D perhaps matches TRBD1 (6 bases). With 6 bases removed from V and 3 bases from J, the gap between germline ends came to 12 bases. The CDR3 length is 15 residues. Germline CDR1 MNHEY, CDR2 SVGAGI. This CDR3 reads CASSTRGSGANVLTF. Written as DNA, the CDR3 is TGTGCCAGCAGCACCAGGGGTAGTGGGGCCAACGTCCTGACTTTC.

The chain links TRBV27 to TRBJ2-2; 8 bases map to TRBD1. V dropped 5 bases and J dropped 10; count of bases not matched to a gene: 9. CDR3 length: 14 amino acids. Germline CDR1 is MNHEY and CDR2 is SMNVEV (reference sequence). The CDR3 sequence is CASSLRTGMMELFF. Written as DNA, the CDR3 is TGTGCCAGCAGTCTCAGGACAGGGATGATGGAGCTGTTTTTT.

V and J are TRBV29-1 and TRBJ1-5, with TRBD1 identical over 7 bases. V was clipped by 6 bases and J by 1 base; unmatched bases: 0. Germline loops: CDR1 SQVTM, CDR2 ANQGSEA. This CDR3 is 12 amino acids long. The CDR3 here is CSVGQSNQPQHF. CDR3 bases: TGCAGCGTGGGACAGAGCAATCAGCCCCAGCATTTT.

The chain joins TRBV27 to TRBJ1-2; D possibly corresponds to TRBD1 (5 bases). The CDR3 runs 13 residues. Germline values: CDR1 MNHEY, CDR2 SMNVEV (reference sequence). V gave up 4 bases and J gave up 1 base, with 7 bases separating them. CDR3 in amino acids: CASSYDSNYGYTF. The CDR3 region has the DNA TGTGCCAGCAGTTACGACAGTAACTATGGCTACACCTTC.

The chain employs TRBV25-1 and TRBJ2-7, with D perhaps TRBD2 (6 bases). The ends were cut back, 2 bases at V and 3 bases at J, with 17 bases in the middle. The CDR3 extends over 16 amino acids. The germline CDR1 and CDR2 sequences are MGHDK and SYGVNS. The CDR3 DNA follows: TGTGCCAGCAGTGAAGAAAGGGCGGGACCGGGCTACGAGCAGTACTTC. Amino acid sequence: CASSEERAGPGYEQYF.

The rearrangement uses TRBV6-5 and TRBJ2-1; 9 bases match TRBD2. This CDR3 is built from 15 residues. Germline loops: CDR1 MNHEY, CDR2 SVGAGI. The V segment lost 0 bases and the J segment 9 bases; nucleotides outside the gene matches: 6. The CDR3 DNA follows: TGTGCCAGCAGTTACTCGATGGGACTAGCTCGTGAGCAGTTCTTC. Its translation: CASSYSMGLAREQFF.

The chain uses TRBV5-1 and TRBJ1-4, with TRBD1 matching over 7 bases. The ends lost 3 bases at V and 1 base at J; junction bases unmatched: 6. The CDR3 covers 16 residues. Germline assignment: CDR1 SGHRS and CDR2 YFSETQ. Here the CDR3 reads CASSSGTAITNEKLFF. CDR3 nucleotide sequence: TGCGCCAGCAGCTCCGGGACAGCGATAACTAATGAAAAACTGTTTTTT. Filled out from reference TRBV5-1 and TRBJ1-4, the complete variable domain reads KAGVTQTPRYLIKTRGQQVTLSCSPISGHRSVSWYQQTPGQGLQFLFEYFSETQRNKGNFPGRFSGRQFSNSRSEMNVSTLELGDSALYLCASSSGTAITNEKLFFGSGTQLSVL.

This chain joins TRBV27 and TRBJ2-5; D possibly corresponds to TRBD2 (5 bases). The J call is uncertain, as TRBJ2-7 better fits the DNA end. Per germline, CDR1 MNHEY and CDR2 SMNVEV (reference sequence). The CDR3 is made up of 15 amino acids. The CDR3 coding sequence is TGTGCCAGCAGTTCCATCCCACGGATGGCGGGCGAGCAGTACTTC. This translates into CASSSIPRMAGEQYF.